This TCR beta chain was sequenced during a study of CXCR3-negative and CXCR3-positive naive CD8 T cells. For the study at large: Roughly 135 million TRB reads were obtained overall (about 1.5 +/- 0.3 million per library).

All TRB cDNA libraries came from 5' RACE performed with UMI labels. TCRdb re-called the 5' RACE reads and catalogs CDR3 proteins one per entry, DNA excluded. The sample includes over 80,000 distinct CDR3 sequences. Germline V gene sequence: CDR1 MDHEN, CDR2 SYDVKM. The CDR3 runs to 14 residues. Study findings and constraints: Each naive subset displayed comparably high diversity, whereas memory CD8+ cells displayed much lower diversity.

About this clonotype: What it binds is not known.

The rearrangement joins TRBV28 to TRBJ1-1. The clonotype comes from a human donor in good health. Some clones in this sample may be carry-over from other donors' samples. Sequences were obtained from naive CXCR3- CD8+ T cells from blood. Subset: CD45RO-CCR7+CD27+CD95- naive CD8+ T cells lacking CXCR3 (TNR3-). The chain's CDR3 is CASSLLVTGTEAFF. The full variable domain, in which reference TRBV28 and TRBJ1-1 provide the parts outside the CDR3, is DVKVTQSSRYLVKRTGEKVFLECVQDMDHENMFWYRQDPGLGLRLIYFSYDVKMKEKGDIPEGYSVSREKKERFSLILESASTNQTSMYLCASSLLVTGTEAFFGQGTRLTVV.